This is a list of T cell receptor beta chains from one sample in a study of identical twins. Using its own MiXCR run on the 5' RACE reads, TCRdb lists one record per CDR3 protein. The profile covers some 630,000 distinct CDR3 sequences, with just over 7% appearing a single time and approximately 1.5% taken by the ten largest. The same data also went into a second study, on yellow fever vaccine responses in identical twins.

The sample was PBMCs. The receptor source for this set is a woman between 18 and 29 years old in good health. CDR3s include the opening cysteine and the closing phenylalanine or tryptophan. Each record gives: J gene, V gene, D gene, clone size, CDR3 protein, CDR3 DNA. A D gene is named only where the DNA matches it firmly. Not every row has a clone size; where given, it reads once, few, many or a size class.

TRBJ2-4 | TRBV28 | . | . | CASSANIQYF | TGTGCCAGCTCCGCTAACATTCAGTACTTC
TRBJ2-1 | TRBV20-1 | . | few | CSARHSNEQFF | TGCAGTGCTAGACATAGCAATGAGCAGTTCTTC
TRBJ2-3 | TRBV5-1 | . | few | CASSSTVSTDTQYF | TGCGCCAGCAGCTCGACAGTTAGCACAGATACGCAGTATTTT
TRBJ2-2 | TRBV5-1 | . | many | CASSLDNFGTGELFF | TGCGCCAGCAGCTTGGATAATTTTGGGACCGGGGAGCTGTTTTTT
TRBJ1-1 | TRBV12-3/TRBV12-4 | . | few | CASSRGRVIEAFF | TGTGCCAGCAGTCGCGGACGGGTCATTGAAGCTTTCTTT
TRBJ1-6 | TRBV7-8 | . | few | CASSLAGPINSPLHF | TGTGCCAGCAGCTTAGCCGGGCCTATTAATTCACCCCTCCACTTT
TRBJ2-1 | TRBV5-1 | TRBD2 | few | CASSLRLADQEQFF | TGCGCCAGCAGCTTGCGACTAGCGGACCAGGAGCAGTTCTTC
TRBJ2-1 | TRBV5-6 | . | many | CASRASSQRNNDEYNEQFF | TGTGCCAGCAGGGCTTCATCACAGAGAAATAACGACGAGTACAATGAGCAGTTCTTC
TRBJ2-1 | TRBV14 | . | . | CASSQAWWMGEQFF | TGTGCCAGCAGCCAAGCGTGGTGGATGGGTGAGCAGTTCTTC
TRBJ2-3 | TRBV29-1 | TRBD2 | . | CSVTSGKGTDTQYF | TGCAGCGTGACCAGCGGGAAAGGCACAGATACGCAGTATTTT
TRBJ2-5 | TRBV28 | TRBD1 | few | CASSSTGFETQYF | TGTGCCAGCAGTTCGACAGGGTTCGAGACCCAGTACTTC
TRBJ1-1 | TRBV12-3/TRBV12-4 | . | . | CASSRAMEAFF | TGTGCCAGCTCCCGGGCCATGGAAGCTTTCTTT
TRBJ1-6 | TRBV20-1 | . | . | CSARASPLHF | TGCAGTGCTAGGGCCTCACCCCTCCACTTT
TRBJ2-1 | TRBV14 | . | many | CASSQFEGYNEQFF | TGTGCCAGCAGCCAATTTGAGGGATACAATGAGCAGTTCTTC
TRBJ1-5 | TRBV7-9 | . | . | CASSSTGTRNQPQHF | TGTGCCAGCAGCTCTACCGGGACAAGAAATCAGCCCCAGCATTTT
TRBJ1-2 | TRBV4-2 | . | few | CASSHPTPNYGYTF | TGTGCCAGCAGCCACCCGACACCGAACTATGGCTACACCTTC
TRBJ1-6 | TRBV20-1 | . | . | CSASNRENSPLHF | TGCAGTGCTAGCAACAGGGAGAATTCACCCCTCCACTTT
TRBJ2-7 | TRBV10-2 | . | many | CASRKLGTTYPYEQYF | TGCGCCAGCAGGAAGTTAGGGACCACATATCCTTACGAGCAGTACTTC
TRBJ2-3 | TRBV7-9 | TRBD1 | few | CASSLVRDRLTDTQYF | TGTGCCAGCAGCTTAGTGAGGGACAGACTCACAGATACGCAGTATTTT
TRBJ2-2 | TRBV7-2 | . | many | CASSFWTIPNTGELFF | TGTGCCAGCAGCTTCTGGACAATCCCGAACACCGGGGAGCTGTTTTTT
TRBJ1-5 | TRBV2 | . | many | CASRQSVDGNQPQHF | TGTGCCAGCAGACAATCGGTAGACGGGAATCAGCCCCAGCATTTT
TRBJ2-3 | TRBV28 | . | many | CASREGADTQYF | TGTGCCAGCAGGGAAGGGGCAGATACGCAGTATTTT